The 10 T cell receptor beta chains listed next were all sequenced from one sample in a study of T cell responses to AZD1222 COVID-19 vaccine. Produced via immunoSEQ multiplex PCR; TCRdb's table is partial and in-frame only. This sample has about 110,000 clones; 92% occur once, and the top ten carry roughly 1.2%. Sequenced here: peripheral blood, sampled on day 0 of AZD1222 vaccination. The receptors come from an adult in good health.

The chain recombines TRBV7-3 with TRBJ1-1; D remains ambiguous. The CDR3 has 13 residues. Trimming took 5 bases from V and 5 from J, leaving 12 bases between them. The germline gives CDR1 SGHTA, CDR2 FQGTGA. In DNA form, the CDR3 reads TGTGCCAGCAGCCCCCCGGGAGGGACTGAAGCTTTCTTT. This encodes CASSPPGGTEAFF. Full variable domain (rest looked up from reference TRBV7-3 and TRBJ1-1): GAGVSQTPSNKVTEKGKYVELRCDPISGHTALYWYRQSLGQGPEFLIYFQGTGAADDSGLPNDRFFAVRPEGSVSTLKIQRTERGDSAVYLCASSPPGGTEAFFGQGTRLTVV.

The chain links TRBV11-3 to TRBJ1-6, with a weak D call TRBD1 (6 bases). Germline V lookup: CDR1 SGHNT, CDR2 YENEEA. Trimming cost V 3 bases and J 9 bases, with 15 bases left between them. The CDR3 length is 15 residues. CDR3 in amino acids: CASSLTGLPGSPLHF. CDR3 nucleotides: TGTGCCAGCAGCTTGACAGGCCTCCCGGGTTCACCCCTCCACTTT.

V and J are TRBV11-1 and TRBJ1-4; 7 bases are shared with TRBD1. The V segment lost 5 bases and the J segment 6 bases; nucleotides outside the gene matches: 3. CDR1 is SGHAT, CDR2 FQDESV, per germline (reference sequence). This CDR3 has 13 residues. The CDR3 spells CASSRDRDEKLFF. The CDR3 DNA sequence: TGTGCCAGCAGCCGAGACAGGGATGAAAAACTGTTTTTT.

V gene TRBV6-5 combines with J gene TRBJ2-4; a weak D match, TRBD1 (6 bases). The V gene lost 2 bases and the J gene lost 4 bases, with 9 bases spanning the gap. Germline values: CDR1 MNHEY, CDR2 SVGAGI. This CDR3 has 14 residues. This CDR3 reads CASSYDRRKNIQYF. CDR3 nucleotide sequence: TGTGCCAGCAGTTACGACAGGAGAAAAAACATTCAGTACTTC.

The gene calls are TRBV9 and TRBJ2-7, with 8 positions matching TRBD1. The CDR3 spans 15 residues. V lost 4 bases and J lost 5; bases outside the gene matches: 11. Germline V lookup: CDR1 SGDLS, CDR2 YYNGEE. The CDR3, as DNA: TGTGCCAGCAGCCGTCGTCAGGGGGCGCAAAACGAGCAGTACTTC. This codes for CASSRRQGAQNEQYF.

The chain is built from TRBV10-3 and TRBJ1-2; tentatively, D is TRBD1 (5 bases). This CDR3 region has 15 residues. V shed 0 bases and J shed 0 bases, with 8 bases lying between them. Looked up from germline, CDR1 is ENHRY and CDR2 is SYGVKD. The CDR3 spells CAISESGPANYGYTF. CDR3 in DNA: TGTGCCATCAGTGAGTCGGGGCCAGCTAACTATGGCTACACCTTC.

This rearrangement joins TRBV30 to TRBJ1-5, with D possibly matching TRBD1 (5 bases). Deletions cut 1 base from V and 4 bases from J, with 8 bases between. Germline V gene sequence: CDR1 GTSNPN, CDR2 SVGIG (reference sequence). The CDR3 is 13 residues long. The CDR3 reads CAWSDGGNQPQHF. As DNA, the CDR3 is TGTGCCTGGAGTGACGGGGGGAATCAGCCCCAGCATTTT. The entire variable domain, with the rest obtained from reference TRBV30 and TRBJ1-5, is as follows: SQTIHQWPATLVQPVGSPLSLECTVEGTSNPNLYWYRQAAGRGLQLLFYSVGIGQISSEVPQNLSASRPQDRQFILSSKKLLLSDSGFYLCAWSDGGNQPQHFGDGTRLSIL.

The chain joins TRBV12-3 or TRBV12-4 to TRBJ1-2; D call uncertain. The CDR3 has 12 residues. With 5 bases removed from V and 3 bases from J, the gap between germline ends came to 7 bases. The CDR3, as DNA: TGTGCCAGCAGTCCCGGTGACTATGGCTACACCTTC. It codes for CASSPGDYGYTF.

This clone was seen a single time. This CDR3 reads CASSSTNYGYTF. The CDR3 DNA follows: TGTGCCAGCAGCTCGACTAACTATGGCTACACCTTC. The chain carries TRBV5-6 and TRBJ1-2; no reliable D call. V lost 3 bases and J 0 bases, leaving 3 bases between the germline ends. Germline lookup yields CDR1 SGHDT and CDR2 YYEEEE. CDR3 length: 12 residues.

Only one count was recorded for this clone. CDR3 DNA: TGCGCCAGCAGCCTTTTACAGGGCACCGGGGAGCTGTTTTTT. It is translated as CASSLLQGTGELFF. The rearrangement joins TRBV4-3 to TRBJ2-2, with D possibly TRBD1 on 6 matching bases. Deletions cut 4 bases from V and 4 bases from J, with 10 bases between. The CDR3 has 14 amino acids. Germline CDR1 reads LGHNA; CDR2 reads YSLEER.